Included here is one T cell receptor (beta chain) sequence, with context. The target antigen is unknown. This sample is drawn from a study of beta chain features in type 1 diabetes. Study-wide background: There was similarity between patients and healthy donors in age, gender and cell yields. Study-wide findings and caveats: Type 1 diabetes patients had moderately but significantly shorter TCRB CDR3s in all four CD4+ subsets.

A heparinised blood draw that averaged about 120 mL was obtained once from each donor. Sorting that relied on CD45RO/CCR7/CD25/CD127/CD95/CD27 yielded CD4+ naive, central memory, regulatory and stem cell-like memory cells. Expressed TCRB transcripts were sequenced because the entire RNA isolate underwent reverse transcription. Here immunoSEQ multiplex PCR was the method, and the copy in TCRdb shows in-frame clones only, minus some. The table has around 340,000 clones, about a tenth seen once. The CDR3 is 13 amino acids. J was trimmed by 4 bases and V by 7 bases; bases with no gene match: 8. Germline V gene sequence: CDR1 SQVTM, CDR2 ANQGSEA.

The origin of this receptor is a man in his thirties or forties with type 1 diabetes. The chain links TRBV29-1 to TRBJ2-3, with TRBD2 matching 7 bases. Sequencing was done on a sample of central memory CD4+ T cells from blood. The DNA for the CDR3 is TGCAGCGCCAGACTAGCTAGGTCAGATACGCAGTATTTT. Amino acid sequence: CSARLARSDTQYF.